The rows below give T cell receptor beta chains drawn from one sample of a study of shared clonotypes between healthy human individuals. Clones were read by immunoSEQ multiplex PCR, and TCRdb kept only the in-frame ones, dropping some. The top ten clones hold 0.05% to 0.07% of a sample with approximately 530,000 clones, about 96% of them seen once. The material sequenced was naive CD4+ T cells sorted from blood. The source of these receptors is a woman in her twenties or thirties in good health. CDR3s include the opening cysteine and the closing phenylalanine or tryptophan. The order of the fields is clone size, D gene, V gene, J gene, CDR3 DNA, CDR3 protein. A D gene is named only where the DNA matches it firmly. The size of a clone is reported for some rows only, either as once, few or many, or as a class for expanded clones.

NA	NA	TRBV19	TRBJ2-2	TGTGCCAGTAGTAGAGGGATCAACACCGGGGAGCTGTTTTTT	CASSRGINTGELFF
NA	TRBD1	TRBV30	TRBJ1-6	TGTGCCTGGAGTCGTGATAAGACAGGGGGAAGTTCACCCCTCCACTTT	CAWSRDKTGGSSPLHF
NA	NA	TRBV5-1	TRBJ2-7	TGCGCCAGCAGCTTAGGAGGGCCCTACGAGCAGTACTTC	CASSLGGPYEQYF
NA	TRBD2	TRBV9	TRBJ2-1	TGTGCCAGCAGCGAAACTAGCGGGAGTTACAATGAGCAGTTCTTC	CASSETSGSYNEQFF
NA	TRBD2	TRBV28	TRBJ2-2	TGTGCCAGCAGTTTCTCCGGGACTAGCGGGAGTCGTGGCACCGGGGAGCTGTTTTTT	CASSFSGTSGSRGTGELFF
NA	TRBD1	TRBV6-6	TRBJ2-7	TGTGCCAGCAGGACAGGGGGCATGGACGAGCAGTACTTC	CASRTGGMDEQYF
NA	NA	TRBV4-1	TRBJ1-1	TGCGCCAGCAGCCAAGTGAGTTTGGGCACTGAAGCTTTCTTT	CASSQVSLGTEAFF
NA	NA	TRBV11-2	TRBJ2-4	TGTGCCAGCAGCTTAGGGGCAGGCAAAAACATTCAGTACTTC	CASSLGAGKNIQYF
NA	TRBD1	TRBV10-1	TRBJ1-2	TGCGCCAACACCCATACCGGGACAGGGGGGAATGGCTACACCTTC	CANTHTGTGGNGYTF
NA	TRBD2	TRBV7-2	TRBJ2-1	TGTGCCAGCAGCTTAGCTTCTCAAGCGGGACGAAACTACAATGAGCAGTTCTTC	CASSLASQAGRNYNEQFF
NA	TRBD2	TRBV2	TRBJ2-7	TGTGCCAGCACGCTGGATAGCGGGAGTGTGTACGAGCAGTACTTC	CASTLDSGSVYEQYF
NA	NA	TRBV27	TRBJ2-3	TGTGCCAGCAGCCTCAAGGGAACTCGCACAGATACGCAGTATTTT	CASSLKGTRTDTQYF
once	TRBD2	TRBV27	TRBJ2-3	TGTGCCAGCACGACAGCGGGAGGTCGAGATACGCAGTATTTT	CASTTAGGRDTQYF
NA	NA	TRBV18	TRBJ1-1	TGTGCCAGCTCCCTTATACACAATCTCCCCGAAGCTTTCTTT	CASSLIHNLPEAFF
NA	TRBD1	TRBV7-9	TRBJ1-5	TGTGCCAGCAGCTCAGGGGGCGCTTTGCAGCCCCAGCATTTT	CASSSGGALQPQHF
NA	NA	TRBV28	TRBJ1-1	TGTGCCAGCAGTTTTAGGCCCAGGGTGGGGGGTGAAGCTTTCTTT	CASSFRPRVGGEAFF
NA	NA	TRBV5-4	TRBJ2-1	TGTGCCAGCAGCCACGACAGGTACAATGAGCAGTTCTTC	CASSHDRYNEQFF
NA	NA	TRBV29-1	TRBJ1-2	TGCAGCGTTGAACCACGTTGGCAGGGCTCGGGCTACACCTTC	CSVEPRWQGSGYTF